A selection of T cell receptor beta chains follows, all from one sample in a study of blood T cells in healthy people across ages. MiXCR, applied by TCRdb to the 5' RACE reads, yields one record per CDR3 protein. Of about a million distinct CDR3 sequences detected, more than 30% appear once; the ten largest clones hold approximately 14%. The specimen sequenced was blood. These receptors were taken from a man younger than 35 in good health. Each CDR3 is given with its conserved first and last residue. Fields, in order: clone size, J gene, D gene, CDR3 length, V gene, CDR3 DNA, CDR3 protein. D genes are given only for firm matches. Expanded clones get a size class; other rows say once, few or many, or leave the size out.

>many|TRBJ1-5|-|16|TRBV12-3/TRBV12-4
TGTGCCAGCAGGAGCCGGAGGGATTATAGCAATCAGCCCCAGCATTTT
CASRSRRDYSNQPQHF
>once|TRBJ2-2|-|15|TRBV10-3
TGTGCCATCAGTGATCACGAGGGCTACACCGGGGAGCTGTTTTTT
CAISDHEGYTGELFF
>many|TRBJ1-1|-|15|TRBV2
TGTGCCAGCACCCCAGGGAGCTTACTGAACACTGAAGCTTTCTTT
CASTPGSLLNTEAFF
>-|TRBJ1-2|TRBD1|17|TRBV20-1
TGCAGTGCTAGACCGCGACAGGGCCCTTTAGCTAACTATGGCTACACCTTC
CSARPRQGPLANYGYTF
>few|TRBJ1-5|-|12|TRBV20-1
TGCAGTGCTAGAGATCCGTATCAGCCCCAGCATTTT
CSARDPYQPQHF
>-|TRBJ2-2|-|14|TRBV4-1
TGCGCCAGCAGCTACACAGGGAGCACCGGGGAGCTGTTTTTT
CASSYTGSTGELFF
>-|TRBJ2-3|-|15|TRBV7-7
TGTGCCAGCAGCCCGGTGGGGGGCCCCACAGATACGCAGTATTTT
CASSPVGGPTDTQYF
>-|TRBJ2-1|TRBD2|14|TRBV5-1
TGCGCCAGCAGCTGGCGGGGGGCGGACAATGAGCAGTTCTTC
CASSWRGADNEQFF
>few|TRBJ1-1|TRBD1|15|TRBV6-5
TGTGCCAGCATGGGGGGGACAGGGGCTTTCGCTGAAGCTTTCTTT
CASMGGTGAFAEAFF
>-|TRBJ1-3|TRBD1|13|TRBV10-3
TGTGCCATCAGGACAGGGGGGAGAAACACCATATATTTT
CAIRTGGRNTIYF
>-|TRBJ1-1|-|13|TRBV2
TGTGCCAGCAGTTCTACACTGGGGACTGAAGCTTTCTTT
CASSSTLGTEAFF
>few|TRBJ2-3|TRBD1|16|TRBV10-3
TGTGCCATCAGTGGGAGTATGGGCCAGGGGGCAGATACGCAGTATTTT
CAISGSMGQGADTQYF
>-|TRBJ2-7|TRBD1|13|TRBV25-1
TGTGCCAGCAGTGGTCACACAGGGGACGAGCAGTACTTC
CASSGHTGDEQYF
>-|TRBJ1-5|-|13|TRBV3-1
TGTGCCAGCAGCCAAGAGGTCCATCAGCCCCAGCATTTT
CASSQEVHQPQHF
>-|TRBJ2-1|-|13|TRBV20-1
TGCAGTGCTCGGGGACTTTACTACAATGAGCAGTTCTTC
CSARGLYYNEQFF
>few|TRBJ1-1|TRBD1|16|TRBV5-4
TGTGCCAGCAGCTTGGACAGGGGAGAAGGGAACACTGAAGCTTTCTTT
CASSLDRGEGNTEAFF
>few|TRBJ2-3|TRBD2|15|TRBV9
TGTGCCAGCAGCGCCCCTCCCCCGGGACTAGAGACGCAGTATTTT
CASSAPPPGLETQYF
>few|TRBJ2-3|-|16|TRBV5-6
TGTGCCAGCAGCTTAGCTCAGACAGTTCGCACAGATACGCAGTATTTT
CASSLAQTVRTDTQYF
>-|TRBJ1-2|-|17|TRBV7-2
TGTGCCAGCAGCTCCCGAGGGGTCGGGGACGGCGGCTATGGCTACACCTTC
CASSSRGVGDGGYGYTF
>few|TRBJ1-1|-|15|TRBV5-6
TGTGCCAGCAGCGAAACAGGGTTCTTGAACACTGAAGCTTTCTTT
CASSETGFLNTEAFF
>-|TRBJ1-1|-|14|TRBV20-1
TGCAGTGCTAGGGCCAGAGGGGTTATTACTGAAGCTTTCTTT
CSARARGVITEAFF
>-|TRBJ1-6|-|13|TRBV5-1
TGCGCCAGCAGCCTACAGGAGAGTTCACCCCCCCACTTT
CASSLQESSPPHF
>few|TRBJ2-7|TRBD2|13|TRBV5-8
TGTGCCAGCAGCGGTCTTGCGGGAGACGAGCAGTACTTC
CASSGLAGDEQYF
>few|TRBJ1-1|TRBD1|15|TRBV5-1
TGCGCCAGCAGCCCACTTCGGACAGGGGAGGTAGAAGCTTTCTTT
CASSPLRTGEVEAFF
>-|TRBJ1-1|-|15|TRBV5-8
TGTGCCAGCAGCCCGGAAGGGGGTTTGAACACTGAAGCTTTCTTT
CASSPEGGLNTEAFF
>few|TRBJ1-4|-|13|TRBV6-5
TGTGCCAGCAGTTACGACAGGACTGGAAAACTGTTTTTT
CASSYDRTGKLFF
>-|TRBJ1-1|-|17|TRBV3-1
TGTGCCAGCAGCCAAGCTAGAGGGCGGTTCATGAACACTGAAGCTTTCTTT
CASSQARGRFMNTEAFF
>-|TRBJ2-1|TRBD1|18|TRBV5-1
TGCGCCAGCAGCTTGGTTAGCTTGGGACAGGCACCCACGAATGAGCAGTTCTTC
CASSLVSLGQAPTNEQFF
>-|TRBJ1-6|-|15|TRBV25-1
TGTGCCAGCAGTGCAAACAGAGTTTCTAATTCACCCCTCCACTTT
CASSANRVSNSPLHF
>-|TRBJ1-4|-|15|TRBV7-8
TGTGCCAGCAGCTTAGATGAGGGAACTAATGAAAAACTGTTTTTT
CASSLDEGTNEKLFF
>-|TRBJ1-5|TRBD1|14|TRBV20-1
TGCAGTGCGGTGGGACAGGGGAATAGTCAGCCCCAGCATTTT
CSAVGQGNSQPQHF
>-|TRBJ1-2|-|16|TRBV4-2
TGTGCCGGCAGCCAAATTGTGGGGGGCGCTAACTATGGCTACACCTTC
CAGSQIVGGANYGYTF
>few|TRBJ1-1|-|12|TRBV2
TGTGCCAGCATGCCAGAAAAGGGGGAGGCTTTCTTT
CASMPEKGEAFF
>few|TRBJ1-5|-|14|TRBV27
TGTGCCAGCAGTCCCCGGGTGAAAAATCAGCCCCAGCATTTT
CASSPRVKNQPQHF
>few|TRBJ1-2|TRBD1|15|TRBV5-1
TGCGCCAGCAGCCTGGGACAGACCATTAACTATGGCTACACCTTC
CASSLGQTINYGYTF
>-|TRBJ2-1|-|14|TRBV9
TGTGCCAGCAGCCCACGGGACACCCGCAATGAGCAGTTCTTC
CASSPRDTRNEQFF
>few|TRBJ1-2|-|13|TRBV20-1
TGCAGTGCTAGCCCCCAGGGGTCCTATGGCTACACCTTC
CSASPQGSYGYTF
>-|TRBJ1-1|-|15|TRBV3-1
TGTGCCAGCAGCGAAGGAGACGGGTACTACACTGAAGCTTTCTTT
CASSEGDGYYTEAFF
>-|TRBJ2-1|TRBD1|20|TRBV20-1
TGCAGTACTAGAGAGTATGTGACAGGGTTACATGATTTGGTCTGGAGTGAGCAGTTCTTC
CSTREYVTGLHDLVWSEQFF
>once|TRBJ1-1|-|15|TRBV12-3/TRBV12-4
TGTGCCAGCAGTTTAACGGAGGGCCCGGGCACTGAAGCTTTCTTT
CASSLTEGPGTEAFF
>few|TRBJ2-5|-|15|TRBV12-3/TRBV12-4
TGTGCCAGCAGTACCCCTTCCCAACCCAGAGAGACCCAGTACTTC
CASSTPSQPRETQYF
>many|TRBJ2-1|TRBD2|15|TRBV6-5
TGTGCCAGCAGTTTACTAGCGGGGGGCCCTAATGAGCAGTTCTTC
CASSLLAGGPNEQFF
>-|TRBJ2-1|-|15|TRBV12-3/TRBV12-4
TGTGCCAGCAGTTTAGCCGGGGGTAGTCTGGAGACCCAGTTCTTC
CASSLAGGSLETQFF
>many|TRBJ1-1|-|14|TRBV4-1
TGCGCCAGCAGCCAAGTTAGGCGGCACACTGAAGCTTTCTTT
CASSQVRRHTEAFF
>-|TRBJ2-7|-|15|TRBV4-1
TGCGCCAGCAGCTCAGTGGCGCTTTCTACCTACGAGCAGTACTTC
CASSSVALSTYEQYF
>-|TRBJ1-2|-|19|TRBV13
TGTGCCAGCAGCTGGGGGCGTGGGACCCCTAAAACCTCGGAGAATGGCTACACCTTC
CASSWGRGTPKTSENGYTF
>-|TRBJ1-6|TRBD1|14|TRBV20-1
TGCAGTGCGCTGACAGGGGACGCTAATTCACCCCTCCACTTT
CSALTGDANSPLHF
>-|TRBJ1-4|-|12|TRBV6-2/TRBV6-3
TGTGCCAGCAGTTCCTTTGGGGAAAAACTGTTTTTT
CASSSFGEKLFF
>-|TRBJ2-3|-|12|TRBV7-9
TGTGCCAGCAGCTTTCGGTTTGCTGTGCAGTATTTT
CASSFRFAVQYF
>-|TRBJ2-2|TRBD2|17|TRBV11-2
TGTGCCAGCAGCTTAAGTCCGGGAGGGCCTGGGACCGGGGAGCTGTTTTTT
CASSLSPGGPGTGELFF
>-|TRBJ2-1|TRBD2|15|TRBV7-3
TGTGCCAGCAGCTTTACTAGCGGGGGGGCCAGTCAGCAGTTCTTC
CASSFTSGGASQQFF
>-|TRBJ2-1|-|15|TRBV14
TGTGCCAGCAGCCAAGATCCAGTCTCCTACAATGAGCAGTTCTTC
CASSQDPVSYNEQFF
>-|TRBJ2-2|-|16|TRBV28
TGTGCCAGCAGTCGGGACGCGGGACAGAACACCGGGGAGCTGTTTTTT
CASSRDAGQNTGELFF
>few|TRBJ2-3|TRBD1|14|TRBV11-1
TGTGCCAGCAGCCGACAGGGCTTCACAGATACGCAGTATTTT
CASSRQGFTDTQYF